These 22 T cell receptor beta chains came from one sample sequenced in a study of tissue T cells after allogeneic stem cell transplantation. This table comes from immunoSEQ multiplex PCR, and its TCRdb copy is limited to in-frame clones, with some not included. The sample includes around 17,000 clones, roughly three quarters of them seen just once. The specimen was spleen. The source of these receptors is a female BALB/c mouse in good health. The strain is characterized by the MHC haplotype H2-d.

With respect to this clone: The gene names given are mouse names. CDR3 sequence: CASSFSGSQNTLYF. Incomplete CDR3 DNA: TGTGCCAGCAGCTTTTCTGGTAGTCAAAACACCTTGTAC. The chain is built from TRBV4 and TRBJ2-4; D remains unclear. The read halts 1 residue ahead of the CDR3 end, with the missing end drawn from the germline J gene. The CDR3 contains 14 residues. Trimming removed 4 bases at V and 0 bases at J, with 8 bases between. The V gene's germline CDR1 is LGHDT and CDR2 YNNKQL (reference sequence).

As to this clone: Gene names follow the mouse nomenclature. The read terminates 1 residue before the CDR3 end, so the remaining end is supplied by the germline J gene. The J gene is TRBJ2-4, the V gene TRBV19; 10 bases map to TRBD2. The CDR3 covers 17 residues. The V gene's germline CDR1 is FNHDT and CDR2 SITEND (reference sequence). V shed 2 bases and J 0 bases; nucleotides not matched to a gene: 6. The CDR3 bases that were read are TGTGCCAGCAGTATGACTGGGGGGATGACTAGTCAAAACACCTTGTAC. Encoded protein: CASSMTGGMTSQNTLY. The full CDR3 sequence reads CASSMTGGMTSQNTLYF. The variable domain in full, with the rest retrieved from reference TRBV19 and TRBJ2-4, is GGIITQTPKFLIGQEGQKLTLKCQQNFNHDTMYWYRQDSGKGLRLIYYSITENDLQKGDLSEGYDASREKKSSFSLTVTSAQKNEMAVFLCASSMTGGMTSQNTLYFGAGTRLSVL.

Comment on this clone: Any gene name here is a mouse gene name. Read coverage stops 1 residue before the CDR3 terminus; the germline J gene supplies the remainder. The V and J genes are TRBV15 and TRBJ2-3; 8 bases align to TRBD2. This CDR3 has 15 residues. The V gene's germline CDR1 is SGHND and CDR2 FRSKSL. Germline trimming cut 4 bases from V and 0 bases from J; bases unmatched to any gene: 3. CDR3 sequence: CASSSTGDSAETLYF. The CDR3 bases that were read are TGTGCCAGCAGTTCGACTGGGGATAGTGCAGAAACGCTGTAT.

In regard to this clone: The gene names here belong to mouse. The read falls 1 residue short of the CDR3 end, and the missing part is taken from the germline J gene. This chain joins TRBV13-2 and TRBJ1-3; D is unresolved. Germline CDR1 and CDR2: NNHNN and SYGAGS (reference sequence). The V end lost 3 bases, the J end lost 0 bases, and 4 bases lay between the germline ends. The CDR3 has 13 amino acids. CDR3 loop: CASGGSSGNTLYF. The CDR3 DNA, read in part, is TGTGCCAGCGGTGGCAGTTCTGGAAATACGCTCTAT.

Worth noting for this clone: Mouse germline and gene names are used. The CDR3 end lies 1 residue beyond the end of the read and is filled in from the germline J gene. The chain links TRBV1 to TRBJ1-5, with D unresolved. The CDR3 runs 14 residues. CDR1 and CDR2 from the germline V gene are NSQYPW and LRSPGD (reference sequence). The ends were cut back, 1 base at V and 0 bases at J, with 4 bases in the middle. The DNA read from the CDR3 is TGCACCTGCAGTGCAGGACATAACAACCAGGCTCCGCTT. Residues: CTCSAGHNNQAPL. From start to end, the CDR3 is CTCSAGHNNQAPLF.

Concerning this clone itself: Gene names and germline match the mouse. From the germline J gene comes the end of the CDR3, since the read stops 1 residue before it. This rearrangement joins TRBV1 to TRBJ2-4; no reliable D call. Germline lookup yields CDR1 NSQYPW and CDR2 LRSPGD (reference sequence). Between the trimmed V and J ends, which lost 0 bases and 6 bases, there was a span of 7 bases. The CDR3 loop spans 13 amino acids. The covered CDR3 bases are TGCACCTGCAGTGCAGATGAGGGTAACACCTTGTAC. Translating it yields CTCSADEGNTLY. The complete CDR3 sequence is CTCSADEGNTLYF.

Details on this clone: Gene names follow the mouse nomenclature. The read ends 1 residue shy of where the CDR3 ends; the end is completed using the germline J gene. The chain is built from TRBV1 and TRBJ1-6; D is undetermined. TRBJ1-6 has ORF status, its function being uncertain. This CDR3 comprises 16 residues. The V end was cut by 3 bases, the J end by 0 bases, with 9 bases between. Germline lookup yields CDR1 NSQYPW and CDR2 LRSPGD (reference sequence). CDR3 DNA (partial): TGCACCTGCAGTGCCAAGGGCAATTCCTATAATTCGCCCCTCTAC. This sequence encodes CTCSAKGNSYNSPLY. In full, the CDR3 is CTCSAKGNSYNSPLYF.

In regard to this clone: Gene names and germline match the mouse. The CDR3 extends 1 residue past the end of the read, so its final part is completed from the germline J gene. The rearrangement joins TRBV14 to TRBJ1-1; 7 positions match TRBD1. Germline V gives CDR1 SGHDT, CDR2 FRDEAV. This CDR3 is built from 14 residues. V was clipped by 3 bases and J by 4 bases; unmatched bases: 6. Incomplete CDR3 DNA: TGTGCCAGCAGTTATACAGGGGACGGCACAGAAGTCTTC. Translated, it gives CASSYTGDGTEVF. The CDR3 as a whole reads CASSYTGDGTEVFF. Full variable domain (remainder filled in from reference TRBV14 and TRBJ1-1): EAGVTQSPRYAVLQEGQAVSFWCDPISGHDTLYWYQQPRDQGPQLLVYFRDEAVIDNSQLPSDRFSAVRPKGTNSTLKIQSAKQGDTATYLCASSYTGDGTEVFFGKGTRLTVV.

As for this clone: Mouse gene names and germline throughout. The read finishes 1 residue shy of the CDR3 end, and the germline J gene is used to complete it. The gene calls are TRBV24 and TRBJ1-1; 7 bases fit TRBD1. This CDR3 is 14 amino acids long. The ends lost 4 bases at V and 4 bases at J; junction bases unmatched: 6. Germline V gives CDR1 KGHTA, CDR2 FRNEEI. CDR3 DNA, as far as it was read: TGTGCCAGCAGTCCCGCGGGACAGATCACAGAAGTCTTC. This sequence encodes CASSPAGQITEVF. In full, the CDR3 is CASSPAGQITEVFF.

Concerning this clone: The gene symbols are mouse symbols. The CDR3 end is not reached by the read, which stops 1 residue before it; the germline J gene fills it in. The genes are TRBV1 and TRBJ1-3; D remains unclear. The germline V gene has CDR1 NSQYPW and CDR2 LRSPGD (reference sequence). The ends were cut back, 0 bases at V and 0 bases at J, with 3 bases in the middle. This CDR3 is 14 amino acids long. The CDR3 DNA, read in part, is TGCACCTGCAGTGCAGAAGTTTCTGGAAATACGCTCTAT. Its protein product is CTCSAEVSGNTLY. The full CDR3 protein is CTCSAEVSGNTLYF. The variable domain in full, with the rest retrieved from reference TRBV1 and TRBJ1-3, is VTLLEQNPRWRLVPRGQAVNLRCILKNSQYPWMSWYQQDLQKQLQWLFTLRSPGDKEVKSLPGADYLATRVTDTELRLQVANMSQGRTLYCTCSAEVSGNTLYFGEGSRLIVV.

A word on this clone: Each gene name is a mouse one. Read coverage stops 1 residue before the CDR3 terminus; the germline J gene supplies the remainder. The gene calls are TRBV13-2 and TRBJ1-3; D is perhaps TRBD1 (6 bases). CDR1 is NNHNN and CDR2 is SYGAGS in the germline V gene (reference sequence). Deletions cut 3 bases from V and 0 bases from J, with 10 bases between. This CDR3 contains 15 residues. The DNA read from the CDR3 is TGTGCCAGCGGTGCCGGGACAAATTCTGGAAATACGCTCTAT. This gives the protein CASGAGTNSGNTLY. The whole CDR3 is CASGAGTNSGNTLYF.

This clone was detected a few times. The listed genes are named as in mouse. The read terminates 1 residue before the CDR3 end, so the remaining end is supplied by the germline J gene. Other DNA sequences in the same sample also yield this CDR3. The chain combines TRBV13-2 with TRBJ2-7; TRBD1 might be the D (6 bases). The CDR3 extends over 13 amino acids. CDR1 and CDR2 from the germline V gene are NNHNN and SYGAGS (reference sequence). V gave up 0 bases and J gave up 7 bases, with 11 bases separating them. CDR3 DNA (partial): TGTGCCAGCGGTGATGCAACAGGGTGGGAACAGTAC. Its translation is CASGDATGWEQY. The complete CDR3 sequence is CASGDATGWEQYF.

A word on this clone: All gene names here are mouse names. With the read ending 1 residue before the CDR3 end, the germline J gene is used to fill in that end. This rearrangement joins TRBV13-2 to TRBJ2-7; 10 nucleotides match TRBD2. This CDR3 is built from 15 residues. The J segment lost 3 bases and the V segment lost 2 bases, leaving 5 bases of the junction unmatched. The germline gives CDR1 NNHNN, CDR2 SYGAGS (reference sequence). CDR3 bases read: TGTGCCAGCGGTGACGGGGGACTGGGGCTCTATGAACAGTAC. Its translation: CASGDGGLGLYEQY. The full CDR3 is CASGDGGLGLYEQYF.

Comments on this clone: Each gene name is a mouse one. From the germline J gene comes the end of the CDR3, since the read stops 1 residue before it. The rearrangement uses TRBV19 and TRBJ2-1; 11 nucleotides match TRBD2. V dropped 4 bases and J dropped 5; count of bases not matched to a gene: 8. Looked up from germline, CDR1 is FNHDT and CDR2 is SITEND (reference sequence). This CDR3 is built from 16 residues. CDR3 DNA (partial): TGTGCCAGCAGTTCTGACTGGGGGGGACCTAATGCTGAGCAGTTC. Translated: CASSSDWGGPNAEQF. The whole CDR3 protein reads CASSSDWGGPNAEQFF.

The sample holds a few counts of this clone. Mouse gene names apply. The read ends 1 residue early relative to the CDR3; the germline J gene fills the gap. This chain connects TRBV4 to TRBJ2-4, with D hard to call. The germline V gene has CDR1 LGHDT and CDR2 YNNKQL (reference sequence). The V gene lost 4 bases and the J gene lost 0 bases, with 2 bases spanning the gap. The CDR3 runs to 12 residues. CDR3 region: CASSFSQNTLYF. The CDR3 bases that were read are TGTGCCAGCAGCTTTAGTCAAAACACCTTGTAC.

Note on this clone: Each gene name is a mouse one. Read data end 1 residue before the CDR3 end; the end is taken from the germline J gene. V and J are TRBV2 and TRBJ2-4; possibly TRBD1 or TRBD2 for D (5 bases each). V gave up 0 bases and J gave up 5 bases, with 9 bases separating them. CDR3 length: 14 residues. Germline V gene sequence: CDR1 LGHNA, CDR2 YSYQKL. The CDR3 here is CASSQEGEGNTLYF. The CDR3 bases that were read are TGTGCCAGCAGCCAAGAGGGGGAGGGAAACACCTTGTAC.

This clone showed up just once. Gene names refer to mouse genes. Read data end 1 residue before the CDR3 end; the end is taken from the germline J gene. The V gene is TRBV5, the J gene TRBJ2-1; 7 bases fit TRBD2. J gave up 2 bases and V 4 bases, and 5 bases lay outside the gene matches. Germline V gene lookup returns CDR1 LGHNA and CDR2 YNLKQL (reference sequence). The CDR3 runs 15 residues. CDR3 sequence reads: CASSPRLGDYAEQFF. The covered CDR3 bases are TGTGCCAGCAGCCCTCGACTGGGAGACTATGCTGAGCAGTTC.

This clone was seen a single time. Mouse gene names and germline throughout. The read falls 1 residue short of the CDR3 end, and the missing part is taken from the germline J gene. The chain uses TRBV4 and TRBJ2-4; TRBD1 aligns across 11 bases. Germline CDR1 is LGHDT and CDR2 is YNNKQL (reference sequence). Germline trimming cut 4 bases from V and 3 bases from J; bases unmatched to any gene: 0. CDR3 length equals 14 residues. CDR3 amino acids: CASSWTGGQNTLYF. The CDR3 bases that were read are TGTGCCAGCAGCTGGACAGGGGGCCAAAACACCTTGTAC.

Notes on this clone: Gene names are the mouse ones. The read ends 1 residue before the CDR3 terminus; that terminus is restored from the germline J gene. V usage is TRBV5 and J usage is TRBJ2-5; TRBD1 aligns across 7 bases. V dropped 0 bases and J dropped 4; count of bases not matched to a gene: 4. Germline lookup yields CDR1 LGHNA and CDR2 YNLKQL (reference sequence). This CDR3 is 15 amino acids long. Partial CDR3 DNA: TGTGCCAGCAGCCAAGATGGGCAGGGGGAAGACACCCAGTAC. Its translation: CASSQDGQGEDTQY. The whole CDR3 protein is CASSQDGQGEDTQYF.

This clone was seen only a few times. Mouse names are used for the genes. Coverage ceases 1 residue before the CDR3 finishes, and the germline J gene fills in the end. V usage is TRBV31 and J usage is TRBJ1-5; D unclear. Trimming pared 4 bases from V and 3 bases from J, leaving 7 bases between. From germline, CDR1 is GKSSPN and CDR2 SITVG. The CDR3 extends over 12 amino acids. This chain's CDR3 is CAWKHLNQAPLF. The DNA read from the CDR3 is TGTGCCTGGAAACACCTCAACCAGGCTCCGCTT.

This clone came up a few times. Gene names are mouse gene names. The read halts 1 residue ahead of the CDR3 end, with the missing end drawn from the germline J gene. V gene TRBV29 combines with J gene TRBJ2-7, with 12 bases that match TRBD1. Germline V gene lookup returns CDR1 MSHET and CDR2 SYDVDS. V lost 1 base, J lost 6 bases, and 1 base stayed unmatched. This CDR3 has 14 residues. The CDR3 loop is CASSLWDRGLEQYF. The sequenced CDR3 bases are TGTGCTAGCAGTTTATGGGACAGGGGGCTTGAACAGTAC.

This clone was picked up one time. Germline and genes: mouse. The read halts 1 residue ahead of the CDR3 end, with the missing end drawn from the germline J gene. The chain links TRBV14 to TRBJ2-4; D is ambiguous. The V gene lost 5 bases and the J gene lost 4 bases, with 8 bases spanning the gap. This CDR3 has 12 amino acids. In germline, CDR1 is SGHDT, CDR2 FRDEAV. CDR3 residues: CASSPEENTLYF. CDR3 bases read: TGTGCCAGCAGCCCGGAAGAAAACACCTTGTAC.